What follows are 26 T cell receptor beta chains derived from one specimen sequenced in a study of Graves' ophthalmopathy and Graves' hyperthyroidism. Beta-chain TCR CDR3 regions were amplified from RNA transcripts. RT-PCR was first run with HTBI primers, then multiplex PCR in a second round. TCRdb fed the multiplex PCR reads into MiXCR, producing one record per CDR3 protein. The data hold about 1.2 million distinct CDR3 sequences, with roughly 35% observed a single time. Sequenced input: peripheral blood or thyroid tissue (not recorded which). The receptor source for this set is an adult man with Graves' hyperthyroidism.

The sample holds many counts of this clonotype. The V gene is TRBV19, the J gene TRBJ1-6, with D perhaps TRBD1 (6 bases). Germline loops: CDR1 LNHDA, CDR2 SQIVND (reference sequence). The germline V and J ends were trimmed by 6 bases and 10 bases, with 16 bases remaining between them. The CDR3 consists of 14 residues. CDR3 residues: CASRTQGTDSPLHF. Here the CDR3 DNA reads TGTGCCAGTAGGACTCAGGGGACCGACTCACCCCTCCACTTT.

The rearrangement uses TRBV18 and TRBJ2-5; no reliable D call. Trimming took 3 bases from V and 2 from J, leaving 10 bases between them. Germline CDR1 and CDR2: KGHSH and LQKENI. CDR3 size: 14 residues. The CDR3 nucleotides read TGTGCCAGCTCACCCAGGTCCAGGCAAGAGACCCAGTACTTC. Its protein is CASSPRSRQETQYF.

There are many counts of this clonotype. The CDR3: CSATGRSQETQYF. CDR3 in DNA: TGCAGTGCTACGGGACGGTCACAAGAGACCCAGTACTTC. The rearrangement joins TRBV20-1 to TRBJ2-5; either TRBD1 or TRBD2 may supply D (5 bases each). V was pared by 4 bases and J by 2 bases, with 11 bases between. Germline-derived CDR1 and CDR2 are DFQATT and SNEGSKA (reference sequence). CDR3 length: 13 amino acids.

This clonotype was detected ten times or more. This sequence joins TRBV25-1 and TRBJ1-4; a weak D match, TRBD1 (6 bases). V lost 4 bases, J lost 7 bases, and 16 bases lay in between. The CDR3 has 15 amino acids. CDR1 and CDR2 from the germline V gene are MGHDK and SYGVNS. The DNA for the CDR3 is TGTGCCAGCAGTGGCCCTTCGGGGGGCTTTGAAAAACTGTTTTTT. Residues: CASSGPSGGFEKLFF.

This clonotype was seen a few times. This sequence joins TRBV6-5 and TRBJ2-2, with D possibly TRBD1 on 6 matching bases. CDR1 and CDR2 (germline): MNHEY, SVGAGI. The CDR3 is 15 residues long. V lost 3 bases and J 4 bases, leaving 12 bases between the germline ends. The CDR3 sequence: CASSYRGTSTGELFF. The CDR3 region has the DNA TGTGCCAGCAGTTATAGGGGGACATCCACCGGGGAGCTGTTTTTT.

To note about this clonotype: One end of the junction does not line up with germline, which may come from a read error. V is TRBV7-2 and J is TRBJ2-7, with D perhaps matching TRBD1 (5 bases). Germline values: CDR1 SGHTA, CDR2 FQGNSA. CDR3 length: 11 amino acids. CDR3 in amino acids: CASSWTIGLDF. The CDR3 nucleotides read TGTGCCAGCAGCTGGACAATCGGGCTGGACTTC.

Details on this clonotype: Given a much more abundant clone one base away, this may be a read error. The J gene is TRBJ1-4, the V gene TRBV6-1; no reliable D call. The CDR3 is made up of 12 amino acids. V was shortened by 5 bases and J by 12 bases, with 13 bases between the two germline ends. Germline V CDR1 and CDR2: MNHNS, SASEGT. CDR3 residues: CASSWTTSELFF. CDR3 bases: TGTGCCAGCAGTTGGACGACAAGTGAACTGTTTTTT.

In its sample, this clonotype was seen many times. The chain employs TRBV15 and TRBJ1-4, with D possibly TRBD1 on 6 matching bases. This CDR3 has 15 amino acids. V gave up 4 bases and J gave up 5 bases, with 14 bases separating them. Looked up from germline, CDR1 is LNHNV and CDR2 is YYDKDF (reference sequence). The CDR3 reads CATSTGGARNEKLFF. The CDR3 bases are TGTGCCACCAGCACCGGGGGGGCTAGGAATGAAAAACTGTTTTTT.

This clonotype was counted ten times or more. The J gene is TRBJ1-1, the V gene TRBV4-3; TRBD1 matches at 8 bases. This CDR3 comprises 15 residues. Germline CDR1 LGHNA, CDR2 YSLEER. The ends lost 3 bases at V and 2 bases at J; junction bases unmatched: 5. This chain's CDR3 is CASSQLGQGNTEAFF. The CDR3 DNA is TGCGCCAGCAGCCAGCTCGGACAGGGCAACACTGAAGCTTTCTTT.

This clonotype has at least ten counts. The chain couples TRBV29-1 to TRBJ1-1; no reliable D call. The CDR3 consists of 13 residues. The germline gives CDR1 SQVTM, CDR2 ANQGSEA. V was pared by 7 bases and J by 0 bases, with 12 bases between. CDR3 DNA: TGCAGCGCAACTAGCCCAGTGAACACTGAAGCTTTCTTT. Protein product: CSATSPVNTEAFF.

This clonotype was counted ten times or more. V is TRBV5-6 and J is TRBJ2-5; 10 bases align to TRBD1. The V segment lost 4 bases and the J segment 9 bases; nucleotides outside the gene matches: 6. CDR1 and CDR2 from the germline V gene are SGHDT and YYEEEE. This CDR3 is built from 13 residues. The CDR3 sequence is CASSHGTGDPQYF. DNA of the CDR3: TGTGCCAGCAGCCATGGGACAGGGGATCCCCAGTACTTC.

CDR3: CSVRRGGENTEAFF. In DNA form, the CDR3 reads TGCAGCGTTAGGCGGGGCGGTGAAAACACTGAAGCTTTCTTT. This chain links TRBV29-1 with TRBJ1-1; D perhaps matches TRBD1 (5 bases). Between the trimmed V and J ends, which lost 5 bases and 2 bases, there was a span of 15 bases. The CDR3 runs 14 residues. Germline values: CDR1 SQVTM, CDR2 ANQGSEA.

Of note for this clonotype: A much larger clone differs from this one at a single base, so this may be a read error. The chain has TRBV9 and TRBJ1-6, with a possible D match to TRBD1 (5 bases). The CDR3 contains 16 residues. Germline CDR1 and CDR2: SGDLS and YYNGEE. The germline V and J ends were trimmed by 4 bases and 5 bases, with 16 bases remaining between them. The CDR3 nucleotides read TGTGCCAGCAGCTTAATCACGGGACGAAATAATTCACCCCTCCACTTT. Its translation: CASSLITGRNNSPLHF.

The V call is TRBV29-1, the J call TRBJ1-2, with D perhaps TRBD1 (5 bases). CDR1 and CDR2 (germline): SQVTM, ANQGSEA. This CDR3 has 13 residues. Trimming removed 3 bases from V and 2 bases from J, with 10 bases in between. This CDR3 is CSVDPGKNYGYTF. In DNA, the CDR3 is TGCAGCGTTGATCCAGGGAAAAACTATGGCTACACCTTC.

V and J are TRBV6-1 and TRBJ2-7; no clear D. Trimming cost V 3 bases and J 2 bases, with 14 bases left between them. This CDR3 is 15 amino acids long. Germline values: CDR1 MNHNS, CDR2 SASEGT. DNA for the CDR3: TGTGCCAGCAGTGATCCCCGGGTCAATACCTACGAGCAGTACTTC. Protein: CASSDPRVNTYEQYF.

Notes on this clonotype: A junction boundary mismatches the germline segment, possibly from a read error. The CDR3 nucleotides read TGCGCCAGCAGCCAGCCGGGGGACCTCTACGAGCAGTACTTC. Encoded protein: CASSQPGDLYEQYF. The rearrangement joins TRBV7-2 to TRBJ2-7; D possibly corresponds to TRBD2 (6 bases). CDR3 length equals 14 residues. Germline V gene lookup returns CDR1 SGHTA and CDR2 FQGNSA. Variable domain in full (rest from reference TRBV7-2 and TRBJ2-7): GAGVSQSPSNKVTEKGKDVELRCDPISGHTALYWYRQSLGQGLEFLIYFQGNSAPDKSGLPSDRFSAERTGGSVSTLTIQRTQQEDSAVYLCASSQPGDLYEQYFGPGTRLTVT.

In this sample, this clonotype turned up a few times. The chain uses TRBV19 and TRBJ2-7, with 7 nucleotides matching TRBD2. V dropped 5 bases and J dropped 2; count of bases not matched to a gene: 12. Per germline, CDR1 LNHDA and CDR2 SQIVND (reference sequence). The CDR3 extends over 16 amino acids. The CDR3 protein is CASSPAARGSAYEQYF. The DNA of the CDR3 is TGTGCCAGTAGTCCCGCGGCGCGGGGGTCGGCCTACGAGCAGTACTTC.

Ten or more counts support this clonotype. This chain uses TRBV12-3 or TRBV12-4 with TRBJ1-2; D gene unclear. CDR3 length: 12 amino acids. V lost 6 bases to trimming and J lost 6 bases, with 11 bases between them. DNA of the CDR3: TGTGCCAGCAGAACCACCGTGCATGGCTACACCTTC. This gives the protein CASRTTVHGYTF.

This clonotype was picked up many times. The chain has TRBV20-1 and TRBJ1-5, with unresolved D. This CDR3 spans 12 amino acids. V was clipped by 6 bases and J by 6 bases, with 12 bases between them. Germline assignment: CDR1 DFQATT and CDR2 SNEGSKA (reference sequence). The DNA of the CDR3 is TGCAGTGCACCCTCTGATCTTCAGCCCCAGCATTTT. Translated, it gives CSAPSDLQPQHF.

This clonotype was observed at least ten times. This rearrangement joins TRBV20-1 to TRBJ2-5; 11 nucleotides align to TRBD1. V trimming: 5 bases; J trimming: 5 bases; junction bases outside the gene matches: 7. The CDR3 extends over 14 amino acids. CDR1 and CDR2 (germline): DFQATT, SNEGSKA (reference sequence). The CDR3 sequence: CSAGTGGLTETQYF. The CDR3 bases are TGCAGTGCTGGGACAGGGGGTTTAACGGAGACCCAGTACTTC.

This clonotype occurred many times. The CDR3 loop reads CASSFVTGGHEQYF. Here the CDR3 DNA reads TGTGCCAGCAGCTTCGTGACAGGGGGCCACGAGCAGTACTTC. The rearrangement uses TRBV11-2 and TRBJ2-7; 10 nucleotides agree with TRBD1. Germline CDR1 and CDR2: SGHAT and FQNNGV. The CDR3 is 14 residues long. V shed 3 bases and J 5 bases; nucleotides not matched to a gene: 4.

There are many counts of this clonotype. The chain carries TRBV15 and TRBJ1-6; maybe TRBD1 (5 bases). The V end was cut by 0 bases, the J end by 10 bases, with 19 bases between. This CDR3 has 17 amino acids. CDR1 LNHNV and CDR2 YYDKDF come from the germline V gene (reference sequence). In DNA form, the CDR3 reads TGTGCCACCAGCAGAGATATGTGGGGCAGGGAGGGATCACCCCTCCACTTT. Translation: CATSRDMWGREGSPLHF.

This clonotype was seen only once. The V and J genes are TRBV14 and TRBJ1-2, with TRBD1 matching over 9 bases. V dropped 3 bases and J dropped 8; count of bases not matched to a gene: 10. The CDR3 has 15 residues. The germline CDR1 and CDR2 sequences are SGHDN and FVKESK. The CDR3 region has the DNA TGTGCCAGCAGCCAGGGGACAGGGCTATTTGACGGCTACACCTTC. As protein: CASSQGTGLFDGYTF. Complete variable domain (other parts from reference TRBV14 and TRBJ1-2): EAGVTQFPSHSVIEKGQTVTLRCDPISGHDNLYWYRRVMGKEIKFLLHFVKESKQDESGMPNNRFLAERTGGTYSTLKVQPAELEDSGVYFCASSQGTGLFDGYTFGSGTRLTVV.

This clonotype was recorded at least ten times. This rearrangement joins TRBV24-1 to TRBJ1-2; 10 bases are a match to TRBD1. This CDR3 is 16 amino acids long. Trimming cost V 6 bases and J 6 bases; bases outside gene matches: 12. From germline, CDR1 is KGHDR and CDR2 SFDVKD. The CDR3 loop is CATSPGQGPGWDGYTF. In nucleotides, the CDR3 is TGTGCCACCAGTCCGGGACAGGGGCCGGGTTGGGATGGCTACACCTTC.

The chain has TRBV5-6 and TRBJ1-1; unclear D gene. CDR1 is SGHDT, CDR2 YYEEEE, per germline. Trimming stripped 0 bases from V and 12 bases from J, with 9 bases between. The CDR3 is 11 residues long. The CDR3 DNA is TGTGCCAGCAGCTTGGCCCGCTTGACTTTCTTT. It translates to CASSLARLTFF.

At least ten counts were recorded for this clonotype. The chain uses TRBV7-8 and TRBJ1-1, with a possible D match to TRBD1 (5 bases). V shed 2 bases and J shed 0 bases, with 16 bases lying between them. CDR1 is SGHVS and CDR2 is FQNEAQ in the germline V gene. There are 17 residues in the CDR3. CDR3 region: CASSLRGIETMNTEAFF. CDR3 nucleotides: TGTGCCAGCAGCTTACGGGGCATTGAAACAATGAACACTGAAGCTTTCTTT. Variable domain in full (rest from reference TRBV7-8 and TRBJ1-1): GAGVSQSPRYKVAKRGQDVALRCDPISGHVSLFWYQQALGQGPEFLTYFQNEAQLDKSGLPSDRFFAERPEGSVSTLKIQRTQQEDSAVYLCASSLRGIETMNTEAFFGQGTRLTVV.